This T cell receptor beta chain was recorded in a study of T cells in women clearing cervical HPV infection. Data came from immunoSEQ multiplex PCR; TCRdb stores just in-frame clones and leaves some out. The sample has about 35,000 clones; the top ten hold less than 7%. Concerning this clone itself: Its cognate antigen is unknown. The CDR3 goes on 3 residues after the read ends, and that part is filled in from the germline J gene.

Regarding the study as a whole: TRBV6-7 abundance was lower in cases than controls (approximately 0.11% versus 0.16%).

Germline V CDR1 and CDR2: MDHEN, SYDVKM. The CDR3 loop spans 14 amino acids. V gave up 8 bases and J gave up 7 bases; unmatched junction bases: 10. The sequence was collected from a woman between 18 and 75 years old with a cervical HPV16 infection that either progressed to CIN3+ or cleared (not recorded which). This sequence joins TRBV28 and TRBJ1-4, with 7 positions matching TRBD1. The sequencing input was blood buffy coat. CDR3 region: CASLAWQGGEKLFF. The sequenced part of the CDR3 DNA is TGTGCCAGCCTGGCGTGGCAGGGGGGTGAAAAA. Complete variable domain (other parts from reference TRBV28 and TRBJ1-4): DVKVTQSSRYLVKRTGEKVFLECVQDMDHENMFWYRQDPGLGLRLIYFSYDVKMKEKGDIPEGYSVSREKKERFSLILESASTNQTSMYLCASLAWQGGEKLFFGSGTQLSVL.